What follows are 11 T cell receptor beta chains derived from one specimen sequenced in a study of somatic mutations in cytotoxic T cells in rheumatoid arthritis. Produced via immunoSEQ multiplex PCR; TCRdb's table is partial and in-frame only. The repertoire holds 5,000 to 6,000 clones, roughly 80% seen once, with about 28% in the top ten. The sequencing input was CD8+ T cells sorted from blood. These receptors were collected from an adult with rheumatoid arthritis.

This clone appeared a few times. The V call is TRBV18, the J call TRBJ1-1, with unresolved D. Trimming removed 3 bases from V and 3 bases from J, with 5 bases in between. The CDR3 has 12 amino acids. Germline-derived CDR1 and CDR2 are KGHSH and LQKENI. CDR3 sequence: CASSPGDTEAFF. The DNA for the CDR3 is TGTGCCAGCTCACCCGGGGACACTGAAGCTTTCTTT.

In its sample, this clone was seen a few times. The CDR3 nucleotides read TGTGCCAGCAGCCAAGATCGGTTCGCGGGTTATGAAAAACTGTTTTTT. It yields the protein CASSQDRFAGYEKLFF. This chain uses TRBV4-2 with TRBJ1-4, with no clear D. This CDR3 is built from 16 residues. V lost 0 bases and J lost 6, with 14 bases in between. The germline CDR1 and CDR2 sequences are LGHNA and YNFKEQ.

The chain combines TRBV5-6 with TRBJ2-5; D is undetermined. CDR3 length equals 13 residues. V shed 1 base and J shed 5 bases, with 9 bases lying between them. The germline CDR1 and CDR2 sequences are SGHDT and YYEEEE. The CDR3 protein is CASSLLGPETQYF. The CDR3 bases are TGTGCCAGCAGCTTGCTGGGCCCGGAGACCCAGTACTTC.

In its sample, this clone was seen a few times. CDR3 DNA: TGTGCCAGCAGCAAACCCCGGGACAGGGTACAGCCCCAGCATTTT. Its translation: CASSKPRDRVQPQHF. V is TRBV21-1 and J is TRBJ1-5; the DNA was not used to check the table's D call, TRBD1. TRBV21-1 is described as a pseudogene. The CDR3 has 15 residues.

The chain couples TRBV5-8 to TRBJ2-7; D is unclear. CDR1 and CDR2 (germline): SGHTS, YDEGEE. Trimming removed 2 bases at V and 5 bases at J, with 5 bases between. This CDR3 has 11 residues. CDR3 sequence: CASSFGHEQYF. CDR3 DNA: TGTGCCAGCAGCTTTGGCCACGAGCAGTACTTC. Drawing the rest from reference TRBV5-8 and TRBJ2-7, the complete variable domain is EAGVTQSPTHLIKTRGQQATLRCSPISGHTSVYWYQQALGLGLQFLLWYDEGEERNRGNFPPRFSGRQFPNYSSELNVNALELEDSALYLCASSFGHEQYFGPGTRLTVT.

The CDR3 DNA reads TGCGCCAGCAACCCGGGACTAGCGAGCACAGATACGCAGTATTTT. It translates to CASNPGLASTDTQYF. V and J are TRBV10-1 and TRBJ2-3, with 10 bases identical to TRBD2. Germline assignment: CDR1 WNHNN and CDR2 SYGVQD (reference sequence). This CDR3 region has 15 residues. Trimming at V came to 7 bases and at J to 0 bases, leaving 4 bases not matched to a gene.

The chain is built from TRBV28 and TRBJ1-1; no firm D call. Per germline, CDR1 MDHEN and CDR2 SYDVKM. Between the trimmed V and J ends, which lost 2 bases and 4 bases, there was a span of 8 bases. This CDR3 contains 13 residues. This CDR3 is CASSLLGGTEAFF. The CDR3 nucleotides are TGTGCCAGCAGTTTACTGGGTGGCACTGAAGCTTTCTTT. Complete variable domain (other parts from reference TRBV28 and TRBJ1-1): DVKVTQSSRYLVKRTGEKVFLECVQDMDHENMFWYRQDPGLGLRLIYFSYDVKMKEKGDIPEGYSVSREKKERFSLILESASTNQTSMYLCASSLLGGTEAFFGQGTRLTVV.

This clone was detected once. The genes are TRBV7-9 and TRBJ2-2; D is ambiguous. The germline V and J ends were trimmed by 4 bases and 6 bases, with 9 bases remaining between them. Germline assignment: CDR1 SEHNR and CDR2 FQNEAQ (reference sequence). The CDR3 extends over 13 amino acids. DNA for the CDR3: TGTGCCAGCAGCTCCTCCGGGCCCGGGGAGCTGTTTTTT. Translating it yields CASSSSGPGELFF.

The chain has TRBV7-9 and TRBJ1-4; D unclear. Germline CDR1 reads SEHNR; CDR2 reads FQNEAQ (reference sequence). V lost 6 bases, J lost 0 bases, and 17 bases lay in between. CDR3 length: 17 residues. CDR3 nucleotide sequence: TGTGCCAGCAGGGGTCCGAGGGAGTTCGCAACTAATGAAAAACTGTTTTTT. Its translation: CASRGPREFATNEKLFF.

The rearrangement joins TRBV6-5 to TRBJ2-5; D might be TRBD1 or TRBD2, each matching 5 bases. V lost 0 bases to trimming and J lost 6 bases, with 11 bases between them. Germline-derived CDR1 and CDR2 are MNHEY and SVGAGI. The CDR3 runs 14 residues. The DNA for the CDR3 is TGTGCCAGCAGTTACTCGCCCGGGGCGAAGACCCAGTACTTC. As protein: CASSYSPGAKTQYF.

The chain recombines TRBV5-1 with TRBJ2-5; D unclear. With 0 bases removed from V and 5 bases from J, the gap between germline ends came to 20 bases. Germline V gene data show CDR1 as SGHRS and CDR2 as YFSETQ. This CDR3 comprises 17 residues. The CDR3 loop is CASSLAPSDFRLETQYF. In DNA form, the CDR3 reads TGCGCCAGCAGCTTGGCGCCAAGTGACTTCAGGTTGGAGACCCAGTACTTC.